A single sample gave rise to the 32 T cell receptor beta chains below, sequenced in a study of blood T cell repertoires in COVID-19. Sequenced by immunoSEQ multiplex PCR; TCRdb stores in-frame clones only, minus some. This sample carries fewer than 500,000 clones, roughly 90% of them seen once, and the ten largest clones take 4% to 4.5%. The source material was peripheral blood. Receptor source: a woman aged 25 to 39 with acute or convalescent COVID-19.

The chain couples TRBV5-8 to TRBJ1-5; TRBD1 agrees at 9 bases. The CDR3 consists of 13 residues. The ends lost 7 bases at V and 7 bases at J; junction bases unmatched: 6. Germline-derived CDR1 and CDR2 are SGHTS and YDEGEE. The CDR3 sequence is CASGTGLGQPQHF. The DNA for the CDR3 is TGTGCCAGCGGGACAGGGTTAGGCCAGCCCCAGCATTTT.

V usage is TRBV5-1 and J usage is TRBJ1-1; 9 bases are shared with TRBD1. The V gene end was trimmed by 4 bases and the J gene end by 4 bases; junction bases not matched to a gene: 11. Germline V gene sequence: CDR1 SGHRS, CDR2 YFSETQ. CDR3 length: 16 amino acids. DNA for the CDR3: TGCGCCAGCAGCACAGGGACAGGGAGGTCGGTCACTGAAGCTTTCTTT. It specifies CASSTGTGRSVTEAFF.

The chain has TRBV4-1 and TRBJ2-5; 7 bases are a match to TRBD1. Germline CDR1 and CDR2: MGHRA and YSYEKL. The CDR3 runs to 14 residues. Trimming removed 0 bases from V and 7 bases from J; junction bases left unmatched: 5. The CDR3 here is CASSQEDRVGTQYF. CDR3 DNA sequence: TGCGCCAGCAGCCAAGAAGACAGGGTGGGGACCCAGTACTTC.

V gene TRBV5-6 combines with J gene TRBJ1-2; 10 bases are shared with TRBD1. In germline, CDR1 is SGHDT, CDR2 YYEEEE. Trimming removed 2 bases from V and 6 bases from J; junction bases left unmatched: 4. This CDR3 has 14 amino acids. CDR3 amino acids: CASSFVGTGDGYTF. Written as DNA, the CDR3 is TGTGCCAGCAGCTTCGTGGGGACAGGGGATGGCTACACCTTC.

The rearrangement links TRBV2 to TRBJ2-7, with D perhaps matching TRBD2 (6 bases). In germline, CDR1 is SNHLY, CDR2 FYNNEI. The V gene lost 8 bases and the J gene lost 2 bases, with 25 bases spanning the gap. This CDR3 contains 17 residues. In DNA, the CDR3 is TGTGCCAGCGCACCCCACCACCGGGACTCTCCACCCTACGAGCAGTACTTC. This encodes CASAPHHRDSPPYEQYF.

This sequence joins TRBV9 and TRBJ2-7; unclear D gene. Per the germline V gene, CDR1 is SGDLS and CDR2 is YYNGEE. Trimming stripped 0 bases from V and 3 bases from J, with 10 bases between. The CDR3 length is 14 residues. The chain's CDR3 is CASSVGLLSYEQYF. For the CDR3, the DNA is TGTGCCAGCAGCGTAGGACTTCTCAGCTACGAGCAGTACTTC.

The chain has TRBV11-2 and TRBJ1-2; D gene ambiguous. V lost 5 bases to trimming and J lost 0 bases, with 7 bases between them. The length of the CDR3 is 13 residues. The germline CDR1 and CDR2 sequences are SGHAT and FQNNGV. The CDR3 region is CASSPTANYGYTF. CDR3 coding DNA: TGTGCCAGCAGCCCAACAGCTAACTATGGCTACACCTTC.

The chain carries TRBV4-1 and TRBJ1-4; TRBD1 matches 8 bases. This CDR3 spans 20 amino acids. The V gene's germline CDR1 is MGHRA and CDR2 YSYEKL. The V segment lost 0 bases and the J segment 8 bases; nucleotides outside the gene matches: 20. The CDR3 sequence is CASSQEISRRKQGVMEKLFF. The CDR3 bases are TGCGCCAGCAGCCAAGAAATTAGTAGGCGTAAACAGGGGGTTATGGAAAAACTGTTTTTT.

The V gene is TRBV6-6, the J gene TRBJ1-5; TRBD1 agrees at 7 bases. The trim removed 6 bases at V and 0 bases at J, leaving 8 bases unmatched. CDR1 and CDR2 (germline): MNHNY, SVGAGI (reference sequence). The CDR3 consists of 16 residues. For the CDR3, the DNA is TGTGCCAGCAGACGTACCGGGACAGTTAGCAATCAGCCCCAGCATTTT. Protein: CASRRTGTVSNQPQHF.

This sequence joins TRBV19 and TRBJ1-5; D is ambiguous. The CDR3 has 14 residues. Germline CDR1 is LNHDA and CDR2 is SQIVND (reference sequence). V was clipped by 1 base and J by 7 bases, with 11 bases between them. This CDR3 is CASSIGAGGQPQHF. The CDR3 nucleotides are TGTGCCAGTAGTATAGGGGCAGGAGGACAGCCCCAGCATTTT. The full variable domain, its missing parts supplied by reference TRBV19 and TRBJ1-5, is DGGITQSPKYLFRKEGQNVTLSCEQNLNHDAMYWYRQDPGQGLRLIYYSQIVNDFQKGDIAEGYSVSREKKESFPLTVTSAQKNPTAFYLCASSIGAGGQPQHFGDGTRLSIL.

The chain joins TRBV5-1 to TRBJ1-3, with D unclear. V dropped 0 bases and J dropped 4 bases, with 11 bases sitting between them. CDR3 size: 15 residues. Germline CDR1 and CDR2: SGHRS and YFSETQ. In nucleotides, the CDR3 is TGCGCCAGCAGCTTGGCCGGAGAGGGCGGAAACACCATATATTTT. This codes for CASSLAGEGGNTIYF. Full variable domain (outside the CDR3, taken from reference TRBV5-1 and TRBJ1-3): KAGVTQTPRYLIKTRGQQVTLSCSPISGHRSVSWYQQTPGQGLQFLFEYFSETQRNKGNFPGRFSGRQFSNSRSEMNVSTLELGDSALYLCASSLAGEGGNTIYFGEGSWLTVV.

CDR3 nucleotide sequence: TGTGCCAGCAGCTTAGGGGGGAGCGGGGGCACAGATACGCAGTATTTT. Translation: CASSLGGSGGTDTQYF. This chain joins TRBV7-2 and TRBJ2-3; 7 bases map to TRBD2. Unmatched junction bases numbered 5, after V lost 1 base and J lost 1 base. CDR1 is SGHTA and CDR2 is FQGNSA in the germline V gene. The CDR3 is 16 residues long.

The J gene is TRBJ2-1, the V gene TRBV29-1; 7 bases are a match to TRBD1. Trimming removed 4 bases from V and 10 bases from J; junction bases left unmatched: 13. The CDR3 contains 14 residues. Germline assignment: CDR1 SQVTM and CDR2 ANQGSEA. The CDR3 DNA follows: TGCAGCGTTGGTCCCCTGGAAGGGGGCGGGGAGCAGTTCTTC. Its translation is CSVGPLEGGGEQFF.

CDR3: CASSADSRETQYF. The CDR3 nucleotides read TGTGCCAGCAGCGCGGACAGTCGAGAGACCCAGTACTTC. The V gene is TRBV3-1 (or the pseudogene TRBV3-2), the J gene TRBJ2-5; D is possibly TRBD1 (6 bases). The CDR3 contains 13 residues. V was shortened by 5 bases and J by 4 bases, with 11 bases between the two germline ends. The germline CDR1 and CDR2 sequences are LGHDT and YNNKEL (reference sequence).

The chain combines TRBV18 with TRBJ1-2, with no clear D. The CDR3 loop spans 12 amino acids. The germline gives CDR1 KGHSH, CDR2 LQKENI. Trimming removed 0 bases at V and 8 bases at J, with 7 bases between. CDR3 residues: CASSPPAGGYTF. In DNA form, the CDR3 reads TGTGCCAGCTCACCACCGGCGGGGGGCTACACCTTC. The whole variable domain, remainder taken from reference TRBV18 and TRBJ1-2, is NAGVMQNPRHLVRRRGQEARLRCSPMKGHSHVYWYRQLPEEGLKFMVYLQKENIIDESGMPKERFSAEFPKEGPSILRIQQVVRGDSAAYFCASSPPAGGYTFGSGTRLTVV.

This clone was detected once. The CDR3 here is CAIRDRGPNQPQHF. The CDR3 DNA is TGTGCCATCAGGGACAGGGGGCCTAATCAGCCCCAGCATTTT. The chain recombines TRBV10-3 with TRBJ1-5; 11 bases map to TRBD1. CDR3 length: 14 amino acids. J was trimmed by 4 bases and V by 6 bases; bases with no gene match: 2. Germline-derived CDR1 and CDR2 are ENHRY and SYGVKD.

The rearrangement joins TRBV19 to TRBJ2-7; 11 bases are a match to TRBD1. Unmatched junction bases numbered 7, after V lost 6 bases and J lost 3 bases. Germline V gives CDR1 LNHDA, CDR2 SQIVND (reference sequence). The CDR3 consists of 15 residues. The CDR3 bases are TGTGCCAGTAGCCCCGGGACAGGGGGGATCTACGAGCAGTACTTC. Amino acid sequence: CASSPGTGGIYEQYF.

This clone came up a few times. V and J are TRBV11-1 and TRBJ1-5, with D unresolved. The V gene lost 5 bases and the J gene lost 0 bases, with 11 bases spanning the gap. This CDR3 region has 15 residues. Per germline, CDR1 SGHAT and CDR2 FQDESV (reference sequence). CDR3 region: CASSPRRDSNQPQHF. The CDR3 DNA follows: TGTGCCAGCAGCCCCCGGAGAGATAGCAATCAGCCCCAGCATTTT.

The table lists this clone with a count of one. This chain joins TRBV20-1 and TRBJ2-1; D is uncertain. The CDR3 runs to 14 residues. The V end was cut by 3 bases, the J end by 2 bases, with 11 bases between. The germline V gene has CDR1 DFQATT and CDR2 SNEGSKA (reference sequence). The CDR3 DNA reads as TGCAGTGCTAGTTCCGGTTTCGCCTACAATGAGCAGTTCTTC. Translated: CSASSGFAYNEQFF.

The chain links TRBV6-5 to TRBJ2-7; 7 positions match TRBD2. The ends lost 3 bases at V and 4 bases at J; junction bases unmatched: 3. Germline CDR1 MNHEY, CDR2 SVGAGI. This CDR3 is built from 13 residues. The CDR3 DNA is TGTGCCAGCAGTTATGGGACTACGTACGAGCAGTACTTC. It is translated as CASSYGTTYEQYF.

The rearrangement joins TRBV19 to TRBJ1-6; possibly TRBD1 for D (6 bases). Germline CDR1 and CDR2: LNHDA and SQIVND (reference sequence). CDR3 size: 13 residues. Trimming pared 5 bases from V and 7 bases from J, leaving 9 bases between. The CDR3 region is CASSQGQNSPLHF. The CDR3 nucleotides read TGTGCCAGTAGTCAAGGACAGAATTCACCCCTCCACTTT.

The CDR3: CASSRGDTGTRHADTQYF. The CDR3 region has the DNA TGCGCCAGCAGCCGGGGGGATACCGGGACTAGACATGCAGATACGCAGTATTTT. The chain has TRBV4-1 and TRBJ2-3, with 8 bases matching TRBD2. V trimming: 4 bases; J trimming: 4 bases; junction bases outside the gene matches: 16. Germline V gene sequence: CDR1 MGHRA, CDR2 YSYEKL. The CDR3 consists of 18 residues.

As for this clone: Other DNA sequences in the same sample also yield this CDR3. CDR3 DNA sequence: TGCAGCGTTGGGCAGGACACTGAAGCTTTCTTT. It translates to CSVGQDTEAFF. V is TRBV29-1 and J is TRBJ1-1; D is ambiguous. Deletions cut 4 bases from V and 3 bases from J, with 6 bases between. Germline V gene data show CDR1 as SQVTM and CDR2 as ANQGSEA. The CDR3 contains 11 residues.

The V gene is TRBV19, the J gene TRBJ2-2; 7 bases agree with TRBD1. CDR1 is LNHDA, CDR2 SQIVND, per germline (reference sequence). The CDR3 is 15 amino acids. V lost 7 bases to trimming and J lost 4 bases; unmatched junction nucleotides: 9. The CDR3 nucleotides read TGTGCCAGTACGGACCAGGGGGTTGGCACCGGGGAGCTGTTTTTT. Its translation is CASTDQGVGTGELFF.

The chain couples TRBV10-3 to TRBJ2-7, with D possibly TRBD1 on 6 matching bases. The CDR3 length is 16 residues. Trimming removed 2 bases from V and 3 bases from J, with 17 bases in between. The germline gives CDR1 ENHRY, CDR2 SYGVKD. The CDR3 here is CAISEGDTNLRYEQYF. The CDR3 DNA reads as TGTGCCATCAGTGAGGGGGACACCAACCTTCGCTACGAGCAGTACTTC.

The chain links TRBV4-1 to TRBJ1-2; D is perhaps TRBD1 (5 bases). V was shortened by 1 base and J by 8 bases, with 11 bases between the two germline ends. The CDR3 runs to 13 residues. Germline V gene sequence: CDR1 MGHRA, CDR2 YSYEKL. CDR3 in amino acids: CASSQALGGGYTF. The CDR3 DNA follows: TGCGCCAGCAGCCAAGCGCTCGGGGGGGGCTACACCTTC.

The chain is built from TRBV30 and TRBJ2-5, with D tentatively TRBD2 (5 bases). The CDR3 sequence is 11 residues long. Deletions cut 4 bases from V and 10 bases from J, with 13 bases between. CDR1 is GTSNPN, CDR2 SVGIG, per germline (reference sequence). The CDR3 spells CAWTAGLFQYF. The CDR3 region has the DNA TGTGCCTGGACGGCGGGCCTTTTCCAGTACTTC.

This clone was counted between two and nine times. V gene TRBV5-5 combines with J gene TRBJ1-1, with a possible D match to TRBD1 (5 bases). With 1 base removed from V and 0 bases from J, the gap between germline ends came to 16 bases. Looked up from germline, CDR1 is SGHKS and CDR2 is YYEKEE (reference sequence). This CDR3 spans 17 amino acids. The CDR3 loop reads CASSLPLTAFMNTEAFF. In nucleotides, the CDR3 is TGTGCCAGCAGCTTGCCACTGACAGCCTTCATGAACACTGAAGCTTTCTTT.

V gene TRBV2 combines with J gene TRBJ2-7, with TRBD1 matching over 7 bases. With V trimmed by 6 bases and J by 7 bases, 12 bases remained unmatched. The CDR3 extends over 14 amino acids. Germline assignment: CDR1 SNHLY and CDR2 FYNNEI. CDR3 nucleotide sequence: TGTGCCAGCAGCTGGGACAGTCAAACATTTGAGCAGTACTTC. It is translated as CASSWDSQTFEQYF. The whole variable domain, remainder taken from reference TRBV2 and TRBJ2-7, is EPEVTQTPSHQVTQMGQEVILRCVPISNHLYFYWYRQILGQKVEFLVSFYNNEISEKSEIFDDQFSVERPDGSNFTLKIRSTKLEDSAMYFCASSWDSQTFEQYFGPGTRLTVT.

The V call is TRBV6-5, the J call TRBJ1-2; D unresolved. The V and J ends lost 10 bases and 6 bases respectively, with 15 bases between them. The CDR3 is 12 amino acids. Germline-derived CDR1 and CDR2 are MNHEY and SVGAGI. CDR3 residues: CATSAGVDGYTF. CDR3 nucleotides: TGTGCCACCTCAGCGGGAGTAGATGGCTACACCTTC.

V and J are TRBV7-9 and TRBJ2-1; perhaps TRBD1 as D (6 bases). The germline CDR1 and CDR2 sequences are SEHNR and FQNEAQ (reference sequence). The length of the CDR3 is 15 residues. The ends were cut back, 3 bases at V and 4 bases at J, with 13 bases in the middle. CDR3 amino acids: CASSFWQGFYNEQFF. CDR3 sequence (DNA): TGTGCCAGCAGCTTTTGGCAGGGGTTTTACAATGAGCAGTTCTTC.

The gene calls are TRBV30 and TRBJ1-1; D is unresolved. V was pared by 0 bases and J by 2 bases, with 7 bases between. CDR3 length equals 13 residues. Germline V gene lookup returns CDR1 GTSNPN and CDR2 SVGIG (reference sequence). The CDR3 coding sequence is TGTGCCTGGAGTGTATACGGTAACACTGAAGCTTTCTTT. Protein sequence: CAWSVYGNTEAFF.